This is a list of T cell receptor beta chains from one sample in a study of T cells after posttransplantation cyclophosphamide. TCRdb's copy holds only in-frame clones and misses some; the assay was immunoSEQ multiplex PCR. This sample has fewer than 20,000 clones, with approximately 69% found just once. Sequencing was performed on PBMCs, taken after an allogeneic stem cell transplant with post-transplant cyclophosphamide. The receptor set was obtained from a young adult male patient who received an allogeneic stem cell transplant from a related donor, was CMV-positive, and had acute GVHD only. Certain T cells may be donor cells from the graft. CDR3s include the opening cysteine and the closing phenylalanine or tryptophan. Each record gives: clone size, V gene, D gene, J gene, CDR3 length, CDR3 protein, CDR3 DNA. The D gene is left open where the match is weak. Expanded clones get a size class; other rows say once, few or many, or leave the size out.

clone_size: -
v_call: TRBV7-2
d_call: TRBD1
j_call: TRBJ1-6
cdr3_length: 14
cdr3_aa: CASRRDSPNSPLHF
cdr3_nt: TGTGCCAGCAGGCGGGACAGCCCTAATTCACCCCTCCACTTT

clone_size: -
v_call: TRBV10-2
d_call: -
j_call: TRBJ2-2
cdr3_length: 15
cdr3_aa: CASSEGLGDTGELFF
cdr3_nt: TGCGCCAGCAGTGAAGGTCTAGGTGACACCGGGGAGCTGTTTTTT

clone_size: -
v_call: TRBV7-3
d_call: -
j_call: TRBJ2-7
cdr3_length: 12
cdr3_aa: CASSHTGGEQYF
cdr3_nt: TGTGCCAGCAGCCATACGGGTGGCGAGCAGTACTTC

clone_size: -
v_call: TRBV19
d_call: -
j_call: TRBJ1-5
cdr3_length: 16
cdr3_aa: CASSIWGADSNQPQHF
cdr3_nt: TGTGCCAGTAGTATCTGGGGCGCTGATAGCAATCAGCCCCAGCATTTT

clone_size: -
v_call: TRBV13
d_call: -
j_call: TRBJ1-1
cdr3_length: 14
cdr3_aa: CASSFGGRGTEAFF
cdr3_nt: TGTGCCAGCAGCTTCGGGGGGCGGGGGACTGAAGCTTTCTTT

clone_size: -
v_call: TRBV19
d_call: TRBD1
j_call: TRBJ1-5
cdr3_length: 16
cdr3_aa: CASSILRQGGNQPQHF
cdr3_nt: TGTGCCAGTAGTATTCTCAGACAGGGAGGCAATCAGCCCCAGCATTTT

clone_size: -
v_call: TRBV19
d_call: TRBD1
j_call: TRBJ2-4
cdr3_length: 13
cdr3_aa: CASRRQGAYIQYF
cdr3_nt: TGTGCCAGTAGGAGACAGGGGGCTTACATTCAGTACTTC

clone_size: few
v_call: TRBV19
d_call: TRBD1
j_call: TRBJ2-1
cdr3_length: 14
cdr3_aa: CASSRDRGYNEQFF
cdr3_nt: TGTGCCAGTAGTCGGGACAGGGGGTACAATGAGCAGTTCTTC

clone_size: once
v_call: TRBV5-4
d_call: -
j_call: TRBJ2-3
cdr3_length: 14
cdr3_aa: CASSPGTHTDTQYF
cdr3_nt: TGTGCCAGCAGCCCCGGGACTCACACAGATACGCAGTATTTT

clone_size: -
v_call: TRBV28
d_call: -
j_call: TRBJ1-1
cdr3_length: 15
cdr3_aa: CASSYLSRVNTEAFF
cdr3_nt: TGTGCCAGCAGTTACCTCTCGAGGGTGAACACTGAAGCTTTCTTT

clone_size: -
v_call: TRBV6-5
d_call: -
j_call: TRBJ2-5
cdr3_length: 14
cdr3_aa: CASSYGSSRETQYF
cdr3_nt: TGTGCCAGCAGTTACGGCAGTTCTAGGGAGACCCAGTACTTC

clone_size: -
v_call: TRBV7-6
d_call: -
j_call: TRBJ1-4
cdr3_length: 14
cdr3_aa: CASSSGGTNEKLFF
cdr3_nt: TGTGCCAGCAGCTCGGGGGGAACTAATGAAAAACTGTTTTTT

clone_size: -
v_call: TRBV28
d_call: -
j_call: TRBJ2-7
cdr3_length: 16
cdr3_aa: CASSFYSGQGILEQYF
cdr3_nt: TGTGCCAGCAGTTTTTATTCAGGGCAGGGGATACTCGAGCAGTACTTC

clone_size: -
v_call: TRBV7-3
d_call: -
j_call: TRBJ1-6
cdr3_length: 13
cdr3_aa: CATAGQANSPLHF
cdr3_nt: TGTGCCACCGCGGGGCAGGCCAATTCACCCCTCCACTTT

clone_size: -
v_call: TRBV15
d_call: TRBD2
j_call: TRBJ2-7
cdr3_length: 15
cdr3_aa: CATSRDLGGGYEQYF
cdr3_nt: TGTGCCACCAGCAGAGATCTGGGCGGGGGCTACGAGCAGTACTTC

clone_size: medium-sized
v_call: TRBV27
d_call: -
j_call: TRBJ2-3
cdr3_length: 16
cdr3_aa: CASSNQVGAGTDTQYF
cdr3_nt: TGTGCCAGCAGTAACCAGGTGGGGGCCGGCACAGATACGCAGTATTTT

clone_size: -
v_call: TRBV5-8
d_call: -
j_call: TRBJ2-3
cdr3_length: 15
cdr3_aa: CASSLAALRTDTQYF
cdr3_nt: TGTGCCAGCAGCTTGGCCGCTTTGAGAACAGATACGCAGTATTTT

clone_size: -
v_call: TRBV5-1
d_call: -
j_call: TRBJ1-1
cdr3_length: 11
cdr3_aa: CASRGETEAFF
cdr3_nt: TGCGCCAGCCGCGGGGAGACTGAAGCTTTCTTT

clone_size: -
v_call: TRBV18
d_call: -
j_call: TRBJ2-2
cdr3_length: 14
cdr3_aa: CASSPGGAPGELFF
cdr3_nt: TGTGCCAGCTCACCAGGAGGGGCCCCCGGGGAGCTGTTTTTT

clone_size: -
v_call: TRBV5-1
d_call: -
j_call: TRBJ2-3
cdr3_length: 14
cdr3_aa: CASSLTGSGYTQYF
cdr3_nt: TGCGCCAGCAGCTTGACGGGTTCGGGTTATACGCAGTATTTT

clone_size: few
v_call: TRBV18
d_call: -
j_call: TRBJ2-5
cdr3_length: 13
cdr3_aa: CASSPLVSETQYF
cdr3_nt: TGTGCCAGCTCACCTCTAGTTTCAGAGACCCAGTACTTC

clone_size: -
v_call: TRBV5-1
d_call: TRBD1
j_call: TRBJ2-5
cdr3_length: 16
cdr3_aa: CASSLGTGGGMETQYF
cdr3_nt: TGCGCCAGCAGCCTCGGGACAGGGGGCGGGATGGAGACCCAGTACTTC

clone_size: -
v_call: TRBV19
d_call: -
j_call: TRBJ1-5
cdr3_length: 12
cdr3_aa: CASRDSNQPQHF
cdr3_nt: TGTGCTTCCAGGGATAGCAATCAGCCCCAGCATTTT

clone_size: -
v_call: TRBV7-9
d_call: TRBD1
j_call: TRBJ1-1
cdr3_length: 15
cdr3_aa: CASSIETGMNTEAFF
cdr3_nt: TGTGCCAGCAGCATTGAGACAGGGATGAACACTGAAGCTTTCTTT

clone_size: few
v_call: TRBV6-6
d_call: -
j_call: TRBJ1-5
cdr3_length: 14
cdr3_aa: CASRSGGSNQPQHF
cdr3_nt: TGTGCCAGCAGATCCGGGGGTAGCAATCAGCCCCAGCATTTT

clone_size: -
v_call: TRBV7-9
d_call: TRBD2
j_call: TRBJ2-5
cdr3_length: 14
cdr3_aa: CASSFGTSRETQYF
cdr3_nt: TGTGCCAGCAGCTTTGGGACTAGTAGGGAGACCCAGTACTTC

clone_size: -
v_call: TRBV19
d_call: -
j_call: TRBJ1-6
cdr3_length: 14
cdr3_aa: CASSLTGSDSPLHF
cdr3_nt: TGTGCCAGTAGCCTTACAGGATCAGATTCACCCCTCCACTTT

clone_size: -
v_call: TRBV27
d_call: -
j_call: TRBJ2-7
cdr3_length: 13
cdr3_aa: CASSLGAAYEQYF
cdr3_nt: TGTGCCAGCAGTTTGGGAGCGGCCTACGAGCAGTACTTC

clone_size: -
v_call: TRBV9
d_call: TRBD2
j_call: TRBJ2-7
cdr3_length: 15
cdr3_aa: CASSVASGETYEQYF
cdr3_nt: TGTGCCAGCAGCGTAGCGAGCGGGGAAACCTACGAGCAGTACTTC

clone_size: -
v_call: TRBV5-6
d_call: -
j_call: TRBJ2-7
cdr3_length: 15
cdr3_aa: CASSLTGIEDYEQYF
cdr3_nt: TGTGCCAGCAGTCTTACAGGAATAGAGGACTACGAGCAGTACTTC

clone_size: -
v_call: TRBV18
d_call: -
j_call: TRBJ2-7
cdr3_length: 13
cdr3_aa: CASSQQPAYEQYF
cdr3_nt: TGTGCCAGCTCACAACAGCCAGCCTACGAGCAGTACTTC